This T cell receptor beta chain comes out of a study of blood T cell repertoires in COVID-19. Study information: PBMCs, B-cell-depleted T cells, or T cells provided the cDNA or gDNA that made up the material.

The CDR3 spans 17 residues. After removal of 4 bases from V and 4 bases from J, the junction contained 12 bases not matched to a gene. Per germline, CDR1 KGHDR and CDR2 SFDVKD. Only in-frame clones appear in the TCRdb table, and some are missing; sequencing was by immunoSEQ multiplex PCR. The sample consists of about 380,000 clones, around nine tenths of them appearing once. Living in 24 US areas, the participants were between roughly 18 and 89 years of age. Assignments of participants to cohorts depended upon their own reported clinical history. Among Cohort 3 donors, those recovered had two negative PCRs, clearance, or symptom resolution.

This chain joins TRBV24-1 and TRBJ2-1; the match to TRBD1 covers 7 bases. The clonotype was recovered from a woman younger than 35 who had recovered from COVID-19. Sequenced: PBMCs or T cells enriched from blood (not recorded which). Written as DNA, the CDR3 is TGTGCCACCAGTGACCACCACCGGGACAGCTTATACAATGAGCAGTTCTTC. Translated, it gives CATSDHHRDSLYNEQFF.